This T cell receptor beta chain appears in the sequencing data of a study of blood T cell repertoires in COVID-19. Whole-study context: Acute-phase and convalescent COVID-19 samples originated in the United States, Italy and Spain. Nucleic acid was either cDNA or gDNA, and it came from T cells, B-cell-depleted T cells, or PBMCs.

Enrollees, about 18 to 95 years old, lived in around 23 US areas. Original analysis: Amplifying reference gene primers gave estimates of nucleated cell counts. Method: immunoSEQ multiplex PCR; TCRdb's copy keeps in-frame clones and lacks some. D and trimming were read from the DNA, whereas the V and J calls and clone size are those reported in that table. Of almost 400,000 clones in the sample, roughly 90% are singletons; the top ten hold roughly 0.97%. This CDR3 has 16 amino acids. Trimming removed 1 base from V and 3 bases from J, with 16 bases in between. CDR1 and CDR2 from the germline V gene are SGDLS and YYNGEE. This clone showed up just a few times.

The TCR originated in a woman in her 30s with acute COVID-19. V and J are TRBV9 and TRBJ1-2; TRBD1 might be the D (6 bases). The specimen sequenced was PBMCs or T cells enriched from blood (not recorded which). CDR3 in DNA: TGTGCCAGCAGCGTAACCGTCCGGGGGGCCTACTATGGCTACACCTTC. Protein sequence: CASSVTVRGAYYGYTF. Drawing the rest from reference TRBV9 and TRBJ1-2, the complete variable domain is DSGVTQTPKHLITATGQRVTLRCSPRSGDLSVYWYQQSLDQGLQFLIQYYNGEERAKGNILERFSAQQFPDLHSELNLSSLELGDSALYFCASSVTVRGAYYGYTFGSGTRLTVV.